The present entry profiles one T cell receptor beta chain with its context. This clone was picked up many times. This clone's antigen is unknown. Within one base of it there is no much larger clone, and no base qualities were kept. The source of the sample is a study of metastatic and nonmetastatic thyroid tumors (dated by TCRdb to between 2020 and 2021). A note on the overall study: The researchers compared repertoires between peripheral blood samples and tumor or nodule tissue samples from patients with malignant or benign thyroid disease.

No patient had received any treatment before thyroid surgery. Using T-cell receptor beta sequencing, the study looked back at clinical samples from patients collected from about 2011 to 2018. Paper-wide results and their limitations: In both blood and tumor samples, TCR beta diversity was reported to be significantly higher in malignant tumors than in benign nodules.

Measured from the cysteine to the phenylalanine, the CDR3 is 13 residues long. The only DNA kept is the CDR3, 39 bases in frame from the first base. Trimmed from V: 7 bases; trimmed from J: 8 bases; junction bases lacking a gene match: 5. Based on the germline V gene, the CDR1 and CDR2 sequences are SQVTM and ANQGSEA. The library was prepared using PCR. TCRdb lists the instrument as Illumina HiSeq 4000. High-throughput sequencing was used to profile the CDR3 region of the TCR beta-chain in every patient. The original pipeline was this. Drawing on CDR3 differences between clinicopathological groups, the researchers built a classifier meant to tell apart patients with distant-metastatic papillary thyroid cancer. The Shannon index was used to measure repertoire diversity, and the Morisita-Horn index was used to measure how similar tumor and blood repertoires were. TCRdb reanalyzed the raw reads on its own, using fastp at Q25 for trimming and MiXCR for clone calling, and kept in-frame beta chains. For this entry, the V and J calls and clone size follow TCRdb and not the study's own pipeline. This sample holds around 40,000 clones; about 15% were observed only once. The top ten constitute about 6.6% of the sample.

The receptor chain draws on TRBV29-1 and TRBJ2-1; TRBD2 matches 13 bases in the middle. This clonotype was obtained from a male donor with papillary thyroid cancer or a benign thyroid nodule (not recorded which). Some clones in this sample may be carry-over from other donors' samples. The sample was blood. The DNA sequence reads TGCAGCGGGGGGACTAGCGGGGTCGATGAGCAGTTCTTC. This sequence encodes CSGGTSGVDEQFF.